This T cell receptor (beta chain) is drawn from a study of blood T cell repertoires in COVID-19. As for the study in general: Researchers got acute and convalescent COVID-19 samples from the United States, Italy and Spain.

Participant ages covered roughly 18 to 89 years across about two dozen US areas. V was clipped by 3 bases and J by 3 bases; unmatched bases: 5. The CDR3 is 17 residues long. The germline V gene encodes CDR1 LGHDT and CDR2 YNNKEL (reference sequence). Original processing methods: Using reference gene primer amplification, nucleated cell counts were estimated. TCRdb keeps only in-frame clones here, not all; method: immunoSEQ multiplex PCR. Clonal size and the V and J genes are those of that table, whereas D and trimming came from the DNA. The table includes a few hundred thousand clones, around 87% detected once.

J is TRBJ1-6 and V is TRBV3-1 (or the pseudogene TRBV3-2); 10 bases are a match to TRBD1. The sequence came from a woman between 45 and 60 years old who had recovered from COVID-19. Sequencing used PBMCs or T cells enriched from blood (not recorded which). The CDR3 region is CASSHSTGGSYNSPLHF. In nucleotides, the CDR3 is TGTGCCAGCAGCCATTCGACAGGGGGCAGCTATAATTCACCCCTCCACTTT.